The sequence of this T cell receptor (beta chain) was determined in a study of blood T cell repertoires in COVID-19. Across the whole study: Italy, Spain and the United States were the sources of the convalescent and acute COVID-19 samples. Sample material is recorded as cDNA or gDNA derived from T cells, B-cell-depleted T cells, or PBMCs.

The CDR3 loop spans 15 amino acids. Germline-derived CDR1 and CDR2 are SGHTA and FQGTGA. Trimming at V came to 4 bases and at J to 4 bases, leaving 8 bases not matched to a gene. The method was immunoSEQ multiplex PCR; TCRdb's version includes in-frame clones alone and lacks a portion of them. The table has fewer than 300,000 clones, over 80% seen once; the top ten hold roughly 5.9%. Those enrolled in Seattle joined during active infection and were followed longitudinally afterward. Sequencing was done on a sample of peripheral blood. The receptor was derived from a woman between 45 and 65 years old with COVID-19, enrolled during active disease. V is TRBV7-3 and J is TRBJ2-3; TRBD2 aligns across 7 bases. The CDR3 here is CASSSGGGRADTQYF. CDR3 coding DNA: TGTGCCAGCAGCTCAGGCGGGGGTAGGGCAGATACGCAGTATTTT.